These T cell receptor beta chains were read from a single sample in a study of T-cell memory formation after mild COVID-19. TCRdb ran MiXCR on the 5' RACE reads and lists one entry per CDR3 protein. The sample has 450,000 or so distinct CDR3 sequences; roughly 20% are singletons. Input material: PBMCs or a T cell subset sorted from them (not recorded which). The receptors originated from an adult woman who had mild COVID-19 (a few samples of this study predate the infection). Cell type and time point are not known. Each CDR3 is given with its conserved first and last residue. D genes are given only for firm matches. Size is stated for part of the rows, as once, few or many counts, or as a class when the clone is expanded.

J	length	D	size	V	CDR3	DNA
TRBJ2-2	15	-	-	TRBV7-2	CASRGRASNTGELFF	TGTGCCAGCAGGGGGCGGGCTTCGAACACCGGGGAGCTGTTTTTT
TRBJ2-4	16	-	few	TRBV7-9	CASSLGEGLAKNIQYF	TGTGCCAGCAGCTTAGGAGAGGGGCTAGCCAAAAACATTCAGTACTTC
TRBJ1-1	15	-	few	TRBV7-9	CASSLAWDGNTEAFF	TGTGCCAGCAGCTTAGCCTGGGACGGCAACACTGAAGCTTTCTTT
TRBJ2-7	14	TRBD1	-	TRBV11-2	CASSHRDRVGEQYF	TGTGCCAGCAGTCACCGGGACAGGGTGGGGGAGCAGTACTTC
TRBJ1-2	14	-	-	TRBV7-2	CASSLTWTGNGYTF	TGTGCCAGCAGCTTAACTTGGACCGGGAATGGCTACACCTTC
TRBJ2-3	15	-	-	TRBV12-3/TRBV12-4	CASTLRPDLTDTQYF	TGTGCCAGCACCCTTAGGCCAGACCTCACAGATACGCAGTATTTT
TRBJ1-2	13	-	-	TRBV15	CATSRDRVDGYTF	TGTGCCACCAGCAGAGATCGGGTCGACGGCTACACCTTC
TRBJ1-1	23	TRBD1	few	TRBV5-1	CASSLSTAGTVFQPTLQNTEAFF	TGCGCCAGCAGCTTGTCAACGGCAGGGACAGTCTTCCAACCGACGCTCCAGAACACTGAAGCTTTCTTT
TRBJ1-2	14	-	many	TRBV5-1	CASSLVAGTSLYTF	TGCGCCAGCAGCTTGGTGGCTGGAACCTCTCTCTACACCTTC
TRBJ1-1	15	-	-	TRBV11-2	CASSSLDRRNTEAFF	TGTGCCAGCAGCTCCCTCGACAGGCGAAACACTGAAGCTTTCTTT
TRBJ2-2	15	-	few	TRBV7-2	CASSPPGYAGGELFF	TGTGCCAGCAGCCCCCCCGGTTACGCCGGGGGGGAGCTGTTTTTT
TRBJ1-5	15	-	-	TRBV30	CAWSGQGLSNQPQHF	TGTGCCTGGAGTGGGCAGGGGCTTAGCAATCAGCCCCAGCATTTT
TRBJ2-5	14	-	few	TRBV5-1	CASAFQGSQETQYF	TGCGCCAGCGCCTTTCAGGGAAGCCAAGAGACCCAGTACTTC
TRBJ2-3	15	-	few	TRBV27	CASSLSPRTTDTQYF	TGTGCCAGCAGTTTAAGCCCTCGGACGACAGATACGCAGTATTTT
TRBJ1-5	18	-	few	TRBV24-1	CATSDSNDWRGRGQPQHF	TGTGCCACCAGTGATTCCAACGACTGGAGAGGACGAGGTCAGCCCCAGCATTTT
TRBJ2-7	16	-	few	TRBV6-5	CASSYSAGALRDEQYF	TGTGCCAGCAGTTACTCGGCAGGGGCCTTAAGGGACGAGCAGTACTTC
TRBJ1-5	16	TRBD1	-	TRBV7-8	CASSVGQGWRNQPQHF	TGTGCCAGCAGCGTAGGACAGGGTTGGCGCAATCAGCCCCAGCATTTT
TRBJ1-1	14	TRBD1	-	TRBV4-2	CASSLLEQGAEAFF	TGTGCCAGCAGCCTATTAGAACAGGGGGCTGAAGCTTTCTTT
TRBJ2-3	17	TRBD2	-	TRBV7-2	CASSPGGTSGPTDTQYF	TGTGCCAGCAGCCCAGGGGGGACTAGCGGGCCCACAGATACGCAGTATTTT
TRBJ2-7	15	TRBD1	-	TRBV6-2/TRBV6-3	CASSYPRTGGYEQYF	TGTGCCAGCAGTTACCCCCGGACAGGGGGCTACGAGCAGTACTTC
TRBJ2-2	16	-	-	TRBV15	CATSRDASTNTGELFF	TGTGCCACCAGCAGAGACGCATCGACGAACACCGGGGAGCTGTTTTTT
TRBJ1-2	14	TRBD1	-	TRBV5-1	CASGQDPRDYGYTF	TGCGCCAGCGGACAGGACCCGAGGGACTATGGCTACACCTTC
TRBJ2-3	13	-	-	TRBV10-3	CAIMSGSQDTQYF	TGTGCCATCATGAGCGGTAGTCAAGATACGCAGTATTTT
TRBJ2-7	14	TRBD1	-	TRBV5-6	CASSSGTGFLEQYF	TGTGCCAGCAGCTCCGGGACAGGGTTCCTCGAGCAGTACTTC
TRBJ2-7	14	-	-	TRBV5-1	CASSLITGAYEQYF	TGCGCCAGCAGCTTAATAACGGGAGCCTACGAGCAGTACTTC
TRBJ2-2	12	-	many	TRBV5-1	CASSPDTGELFF	TGCGCCAGCAGCCCTGACACCGGGGAGCTGTTTTTT
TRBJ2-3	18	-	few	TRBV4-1	CASSQVISRGTLPDTQYF	TGCGCCAGCAGCCAAGTTATTTCTAGGGGGACACTCCCAGATACGCAGTATTTT
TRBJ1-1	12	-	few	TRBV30	CAWAGLNTEAFF	TGTGCCTGGGCGGGTTTGAACACTGAAGCTTTCTTT
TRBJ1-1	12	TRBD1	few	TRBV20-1	CSRTGDGTEAFF	TGCAGTAGGACAGGGGATGGGACTGAAGCTTTCTTT
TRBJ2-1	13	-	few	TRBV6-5	CASSSPRVGEQFF	TGTGCCAGCAGTTCCCCGCGGGTTGGTGAGCAGTTCTTC
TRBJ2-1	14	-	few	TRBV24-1	CATSDLFGRGEQFF	TGTGCCACCAGTGATTTGTTCGGGAGAGGCGAGCAGTTCTTC
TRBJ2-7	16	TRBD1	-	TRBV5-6	CASSLYAGQVYNEQYF	TGTGCCAGCAGCTTGTACGCGGGACAGGTTTATAACGAGCAGTACTTC
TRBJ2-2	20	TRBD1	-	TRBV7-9	CASSLGPPGQGASITGELFF	TGTGCCAGCAGCTTAGGGCCACCGGGACAGGGGGCGTCGATCACCGGGGAGCTGTTTTTT
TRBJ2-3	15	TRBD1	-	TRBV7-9	CASTRQGQATDTQYF	TGTGCCAGCACGCGACAGGGTCAGGCGACAGATACGCAGTATTTT
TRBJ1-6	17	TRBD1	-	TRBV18	CASSPRYNRGPNSPLHF	TGTGCCAGCTCACCTCGGTACAACAGGGGCCCGAATTCACCCCTCCACTTT
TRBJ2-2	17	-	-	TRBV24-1	CATSDFLGGGNTGELFF	TGTGCCACCAGTGATTTCCTGGGAGGGGGGAACACCGGGGAGCTGTTTTTT
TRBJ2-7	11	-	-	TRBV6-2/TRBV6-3	CASRSLYEQYF	TGTGCCAGCAGATCTCTTTACGAGCAGTACTTC
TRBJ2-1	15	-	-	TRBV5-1	CASSLAGDSYNEQFF	TGCGCCAGCAGCTTGGCAGGGGACTCCTACAATGAGCAGTTCTTC
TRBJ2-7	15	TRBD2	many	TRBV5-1	CASSLDAREVYEQYF	TGCGCCAGCAGCTTGGACGCGCGGGAGGTCTACGAGCAGTACTTC
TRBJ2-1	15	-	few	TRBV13	CASSRRVFEHNEQFF	TGTGCCAGCAGCCGACGAGTCTTCGAACACAATGAGCAGTTCTTC
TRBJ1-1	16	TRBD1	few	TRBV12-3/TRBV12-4	CASSLAGRGPGTEAFF	TGTGCCAGCAGTTTAGCGGGCAGGGGGCCCGGCACTGAAGCTTTCTTT
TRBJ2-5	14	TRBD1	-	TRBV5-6	CASSLTGALSTQYF	TGTGCCAGCAGCTTGACAGGGGCCCTGTCGACCCAGTACTTC